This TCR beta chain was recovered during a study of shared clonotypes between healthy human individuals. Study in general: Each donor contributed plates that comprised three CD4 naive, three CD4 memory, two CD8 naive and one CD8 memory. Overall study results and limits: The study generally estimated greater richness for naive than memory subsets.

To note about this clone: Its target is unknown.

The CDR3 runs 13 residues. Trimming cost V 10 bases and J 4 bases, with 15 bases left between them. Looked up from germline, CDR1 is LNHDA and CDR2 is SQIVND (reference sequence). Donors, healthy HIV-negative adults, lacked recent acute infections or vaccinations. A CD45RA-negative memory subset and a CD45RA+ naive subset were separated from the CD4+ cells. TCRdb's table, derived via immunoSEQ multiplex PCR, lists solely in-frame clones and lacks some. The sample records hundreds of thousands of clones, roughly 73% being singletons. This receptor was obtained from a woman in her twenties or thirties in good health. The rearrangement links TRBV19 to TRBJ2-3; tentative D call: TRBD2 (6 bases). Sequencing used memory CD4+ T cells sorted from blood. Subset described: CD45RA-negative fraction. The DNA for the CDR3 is TGTGCCACTGACGGAGGGTACGCAGATACGCAGTATTTT. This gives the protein CATDGGYADTQYF.